The rows below give T cell receptor beta chains drawn from one sample of a study of T-cell reconstitution after alpha-beta-depleted transplantation in children. Each CDR3 protein is one row after TCRdb ran MiXCR on the PCR reads. The repertoire includes hundreds of thousands of distinct CDR3 sequences, roughly 15% of them detected once, and approximately 1% sits in the top ten. The source was PBMCs from the stem cell graft donor, collected from the stem cell graft. The receptor source for this set is a human donor who donated a stem cell graft to a child with acute myeloid leukemia. Each CDR3 is given with its conserved first and last residue. D genes are given only for firm matches. The size of a clone is reported for some rows only, either as once, few or many, or as a class for expanded clones.

d_gene	v_gene	abundance	j_gene	CDR3nt	CDR3aa
-	TRBV20-1	many	TRBJ2-5	TGCAGTGCTAGACCAGGAGCAGAGACCCAGTACTTC	CSARPGAETQYF
TRBD2	TRBV12-3/TRBV12-4	few	TRBJ2-1	TGTGCCAGCAGCCTCCAAGCGGGGAGTCGGGATGAGCAGTTCTTC	CASSLQAGSRDEQFF
-	TRBV7-6	-	TRBJ2-3	TGTGCCAGCAGCTTCGTAGGTGCAGATACGCAGTATTTT	CASSFVGADTQYF
-	TRBV20-1	many	TRBJ1-1	TGCAGTGCTAGGGTAACCGGGACAGAAGCTTTCTTT	CSARVTGTEAFF
-	TRBV4-3	-	TRBJ1-3	TGCGCCAGCAGCCACTCACAGAGCTCTGGAAACACCATATATTTT	CASSHSQSSGNTIYF
TRBD1	TRBV5-4	-	TRBJ2-2	TGTCCCAGCAGCTCTGGACAGGGTCGCACCGGGGAGCTGTTTTTT	CPSSSGQGRTGELFF
TRBD1	TRBV7-9	-	TRBJ1-2	TGTGCCAGCAGCCCGGGGCCCAGGGGGCTCGACTATGGCTACACCTTC	CASSPGPRGLDYGYTF
TRBD1	TRBV5-3	-	TRBJ2-7	TGTGCCAGAAGCTGGGGACAGACCTACGAGCAGTACTTC	CARSWGQTYEQYF
-	TRBV5-6	-	TRBJ2-5	TGTGCCAGCAGCCAAGGACTCAAGGCGGAGACCCAGTACTTC	CASSQGLKAETQYF
-	TRBV12-3/TRBV12-4	many	TRBJ1-2	TGTGCCAGCAACGAAAGGACGTCTCGGTTTGGGGGCTACACCTTC	CASNERTSRFGGYTF
-	TRBV5-1	many	TRBJ2-1	TGCGCCAGCAGCCCCCGACAGACGAGCTCCTACAATGAGCAGTTCTTC	CASSPRQTSSYNEQFF
TRBD1	TRBV5-5	few	TRBJ2-3	TGTGCCAGCAGCAGCGGGACAGGGGAAACAGATACGCAGTATTTT	CASSSGTGETDTQYF
-	TRBV30	-	TRBJ2-5	TGTGCCTGGGCGAGGGGGTTCGGGACCCAGTACTTC	CAWARGFGTQYF
TRBD2	TRBV20-1	few	TRBJ2-5	TGCAGTGCTAGATCCTACGGGACTAGCGGGAGCCAAGAGACCCAGTACTTC	CSARSYGTSGSQETQYF
-	TRBV7-2	many	TRBJ2-7	TGTGCCAGCCTGTTGGGATCCTCCTACGAGCAGTACTTC	CASLLGSSYEQYF
-	TRBV20-1	-	TRBJ2-7	TGCAGTGCTTCCGCCCCACCAGAGTATCTCGAGCAGAACTTC	CSASAPPEYLEQNF
-	TRBV5-1	many	TRBJ2-7	TGCGCCAGCAGCTTCGGACAGCCTCCTTCCTACGAGCAGTACTTC	CASSFGQPPSYEQYF
TRBD1	TRBV5-6	many	TRBJ2-1	TGTGCCAGCAGCTTGGATGGGACAGGGCCCTACAATGAGCAGTTCTTC	CASSLDGTGPYNEQFF
TRBD1	TRBV20-1	many	TRBJ1-5	TGCAGTGCTAGAGCGGGAGGGACAGGGTCGGTTGTTCAGCCCCAGCATTTT	CSARAGGTGSVVQPQHF
-	TRBV7-2	many	TRBJ1-2	TGTGCCAGCAGCCCGCGGACTGACGTCTATGGCTACACCTTC	CASSPRTDVYGYTF
TRBD1	TRBV20-1	-	TRBJ1-2	TGCAGTGCTAGAGATCCACAGGGGGCGCTTGGCTACACCTTC	CSARDPQGALGYTF
-	TRBV2	many	TRBJ2-5	TGTGCCAGCAGCCTTGGAGTGGGGGTGGGAGAGACCCAGTACTTC	CASSLGVGVGETQYF
TRBD2	TRBV20-1	-	TRBJ2-5	TGCAGTGCTAGATACGCTAGCGGAGGAGAGACCCAGTACTTC	CSARYASGGETQYF
-	TRBV7-2	few	TRBJ2-2	TGTGCCAGCAGCTTAGTGCCCACAGGGAGGCGGGAGCTGTTTTTT	CASSLVPTGRRELFF
-	TRBV6-4	few	TRBJ1-3	TGTGCCAGCAGTGCCGACCTGGGAAACACCATATATTTT	CASSADLGNTIYF